Listed below are T cell receptor beta chains from one sample, sequenced in a study of blood T cell repertoires in COVID-19. Profiled with immunoSEQ multiplex PCR; TCRdb holds only in-frame clones, not every one. The sample yields 200,000 or so clones, roughly 88% seen once. The specimen sequenced was peripheral blood. These receptors came from a human donor with active or convalescent COVID-19. The donor label of this sample is uncertain. Each CDR3 is given with its conserved first and last residue.

TRBV15	TRBJ2-7	CATSPPGAVTYEQYF
TRBV5-4	TRBJ1-2	CASSLGGPGQGNYGYTF
TRBV5-5	TRBJ1-4	CASSLAGDEREKLFF
TRBV5-1	TRBJ1-1	CASSLVQALGTEAFF
TRBV24-1	TRBJ2-3	CATSAPSTDTQYF
TRBV7-3	TRBJ1-2	CASSDPGTASVTF
TRBV7-2	TRBJ1-4	CASSLLTVATNEKLFF
TRBV27	TRBJ2-7	CASSLIDRVYEQYF
TRBV21-1	TRBJ2-7	CASSSWTSGGHSYEQYF
TRBV4-1	TRBJ2-3	CASSPLATSTDTQYF
TRBV19	TRBJ1-1	CASSIFSVGGPPLF
TRBV6-1	TRBJ2-3	CASSVAGTMGLAGVADTQYF
TRBV6-5	TRBJ1-6	CASSSGAANSPLHF
TRBV27	TRBJ1-1	CASSPRQGRSFF
TRBV6-1	TRBJ1-5	CASSEQGRNQPQHF
TRBV4-1	TRBJ2-1	CASSHDTSSPSYNEQFF
TRBV7-9	TRBJ2-1	CASSLYSAGVGNEQFF